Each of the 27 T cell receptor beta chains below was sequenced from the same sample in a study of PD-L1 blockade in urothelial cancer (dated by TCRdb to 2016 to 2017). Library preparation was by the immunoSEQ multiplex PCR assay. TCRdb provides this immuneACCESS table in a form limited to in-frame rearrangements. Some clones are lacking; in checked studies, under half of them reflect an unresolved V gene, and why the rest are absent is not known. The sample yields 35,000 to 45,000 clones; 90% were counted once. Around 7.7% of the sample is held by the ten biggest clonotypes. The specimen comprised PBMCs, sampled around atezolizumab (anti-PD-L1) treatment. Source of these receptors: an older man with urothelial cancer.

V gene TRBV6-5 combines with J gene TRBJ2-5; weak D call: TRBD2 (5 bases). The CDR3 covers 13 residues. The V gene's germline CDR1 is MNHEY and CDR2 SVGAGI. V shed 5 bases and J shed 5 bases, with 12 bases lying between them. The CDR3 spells CASSDSGIETQYF. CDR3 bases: TGTGCCAGCAGTGATTCCGGGATCGAGACCCAGTACTTC.

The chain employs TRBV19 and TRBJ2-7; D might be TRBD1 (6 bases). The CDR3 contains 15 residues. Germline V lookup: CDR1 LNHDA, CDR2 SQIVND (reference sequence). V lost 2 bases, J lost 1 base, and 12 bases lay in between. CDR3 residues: CASSITGSRSYEQYF. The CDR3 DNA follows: TGTGCCAGTAGTATAACAGGGAGTAGATCCTACGAGCAGTACTTC. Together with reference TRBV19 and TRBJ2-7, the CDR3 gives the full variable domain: DGGITQSPKYLFRKEGQNVTLSCEQNLNHDAMYWYRQDPGQGLRLIYYSQIVNDFQKGDIAEGYSVSREKKESFPLTVTSAQKNPTAFYLCASSITGSRSYEQYFGPGTRLTVT.

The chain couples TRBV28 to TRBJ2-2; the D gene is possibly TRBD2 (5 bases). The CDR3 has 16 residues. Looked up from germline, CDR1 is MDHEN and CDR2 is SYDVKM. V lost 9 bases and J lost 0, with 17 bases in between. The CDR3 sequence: CASNRHEGANTGELFF. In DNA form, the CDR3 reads TGTGCCAGTAACCGACATGAGGGAGCGAACACCGGGGAGCTGTTTTTT.

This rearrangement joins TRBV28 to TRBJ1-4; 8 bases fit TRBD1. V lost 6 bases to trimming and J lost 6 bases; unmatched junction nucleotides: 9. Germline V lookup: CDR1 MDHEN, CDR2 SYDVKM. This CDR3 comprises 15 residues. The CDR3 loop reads CASSPMDRVDEKLFF. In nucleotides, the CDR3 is TGTGCCAGCAGCCCTATGGACAGGGTGGATGAAAAACTGTTTTTT.

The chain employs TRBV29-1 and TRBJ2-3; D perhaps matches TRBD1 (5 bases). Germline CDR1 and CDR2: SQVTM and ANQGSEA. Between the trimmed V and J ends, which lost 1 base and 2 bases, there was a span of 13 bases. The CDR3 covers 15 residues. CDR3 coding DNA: TGCAGCGTTGAAGGCGCAGGGCTTTACACAGATACGCAGTATTTT. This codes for CSVEGAGLYTDTQYF.

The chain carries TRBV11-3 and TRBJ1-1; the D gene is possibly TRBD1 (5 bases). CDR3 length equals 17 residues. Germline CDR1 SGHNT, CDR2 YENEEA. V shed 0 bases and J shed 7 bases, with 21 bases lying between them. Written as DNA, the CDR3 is TGTGCCAGCAGCTTAGATAAGAAATTCGACAGTTCTTGTGAAGCTTTCTTT. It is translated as CASSLDKKFDSSCEAFF.

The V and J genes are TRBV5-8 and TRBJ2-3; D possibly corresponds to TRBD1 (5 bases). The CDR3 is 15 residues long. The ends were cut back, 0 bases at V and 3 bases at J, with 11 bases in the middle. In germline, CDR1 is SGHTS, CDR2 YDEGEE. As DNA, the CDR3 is TGTGCCAGCAGCTTGGACGACAGATGGACAGATACGCAGTATTTT. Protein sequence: CASSLDDRWTDTQYF.

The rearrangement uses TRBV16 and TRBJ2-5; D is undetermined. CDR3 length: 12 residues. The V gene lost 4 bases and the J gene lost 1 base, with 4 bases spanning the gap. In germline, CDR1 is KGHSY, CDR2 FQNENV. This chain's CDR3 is CASSRGQETQYF. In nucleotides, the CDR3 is TGTGCCAGCAGCCGAGGCCAAGAGACCCAGTACTTC. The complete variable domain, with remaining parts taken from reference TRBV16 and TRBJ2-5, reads GEEVAQTPKHLVRGEGQKAKLYCAPIKGHSYVFWYQQVLKNEFKFLISFQNENVFDETGMPKERFSAKCLPNSPCSLEIQATKLEDSAVYFCASSRGQETQYFGPGTRLLVL.

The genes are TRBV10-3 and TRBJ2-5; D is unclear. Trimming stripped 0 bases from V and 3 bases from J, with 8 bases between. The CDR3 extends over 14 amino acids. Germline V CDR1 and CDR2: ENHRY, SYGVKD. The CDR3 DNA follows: TGTGCCATCAGTGAGTCGAGGCAGAAAGAGACCCAGTACTTC. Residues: CAISESRQKETQYF.

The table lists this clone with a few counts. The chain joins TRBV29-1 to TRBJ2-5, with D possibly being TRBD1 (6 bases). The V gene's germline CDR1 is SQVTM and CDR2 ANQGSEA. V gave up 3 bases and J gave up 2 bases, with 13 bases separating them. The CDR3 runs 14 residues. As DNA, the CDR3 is TGCAGCGTTGACTCGGACAGTTCTCAAGAGACCCAGTACTTC. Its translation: CSVDSDSSQETQYF.

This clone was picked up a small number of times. The CDR3 nucleotides are TGTGGGACCGGACAGCTCTCTAACGAGCAGTACTTC. It codes for CGTGQLSNEQYF. The J gene is TRBJ2-7, the V gene TRBV28, with D possibly TRBD1 on 6 matching bases. Germline values: CDR1 MDHEN, CDR2 SYDVKM. The CDR3 loop spans 12 amino acids.

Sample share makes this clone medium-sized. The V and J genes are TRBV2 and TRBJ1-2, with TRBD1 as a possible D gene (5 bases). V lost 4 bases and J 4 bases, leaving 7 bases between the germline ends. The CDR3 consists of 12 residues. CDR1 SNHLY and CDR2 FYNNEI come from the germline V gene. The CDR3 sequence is CASSGQGYGYTF. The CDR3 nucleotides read TGTGCCAGCAGTGGGCAGGGCTATGGCTACACCTTC.

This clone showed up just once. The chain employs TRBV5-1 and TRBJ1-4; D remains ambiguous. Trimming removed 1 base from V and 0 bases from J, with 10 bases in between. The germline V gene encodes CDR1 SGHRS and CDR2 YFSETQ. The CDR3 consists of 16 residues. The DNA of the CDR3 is TGCGCCAGCAGCTTGCCAGTCGGGGCAACTAATGAAAAACTGTTTTTT. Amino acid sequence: CASSLPVGATNEKLFF.

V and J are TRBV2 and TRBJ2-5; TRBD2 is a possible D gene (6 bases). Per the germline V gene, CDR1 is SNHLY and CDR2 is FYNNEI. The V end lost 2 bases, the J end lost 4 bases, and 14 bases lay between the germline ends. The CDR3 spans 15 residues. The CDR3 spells CASSELAGMGETQYF. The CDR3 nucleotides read TGTGCCAGCAGTGAATTGGCGGGGATGGGAGAGACCCAGTACTTC.

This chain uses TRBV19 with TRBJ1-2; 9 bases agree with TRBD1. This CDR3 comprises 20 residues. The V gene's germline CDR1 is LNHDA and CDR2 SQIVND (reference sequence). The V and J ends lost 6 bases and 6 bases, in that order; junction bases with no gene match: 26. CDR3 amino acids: CASSPHLNSLGQGKIDGYTF. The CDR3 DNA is TGTGCCAGTAGCCCACACCTAAATTCGTTAGGACAGGGGAAGATCGATGGCTACACCTTC.

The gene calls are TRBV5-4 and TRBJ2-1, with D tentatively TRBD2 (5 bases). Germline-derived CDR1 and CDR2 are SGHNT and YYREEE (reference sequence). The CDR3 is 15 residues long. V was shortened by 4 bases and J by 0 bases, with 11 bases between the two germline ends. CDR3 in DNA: TGTGCCAGCAGCGAAGACTACCTCTCCTACAATGAGCAGTTCTTC. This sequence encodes CASSEDYLSYNEQFF.

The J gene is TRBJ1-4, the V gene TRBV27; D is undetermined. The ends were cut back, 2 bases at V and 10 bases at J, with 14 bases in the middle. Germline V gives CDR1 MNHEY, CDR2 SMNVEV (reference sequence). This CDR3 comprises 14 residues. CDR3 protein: CASSLPDSGGKLFF. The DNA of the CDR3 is TGTGCCAGCAGTTTACCAGACTCGGGTGGAAAACTGTTTTTT.

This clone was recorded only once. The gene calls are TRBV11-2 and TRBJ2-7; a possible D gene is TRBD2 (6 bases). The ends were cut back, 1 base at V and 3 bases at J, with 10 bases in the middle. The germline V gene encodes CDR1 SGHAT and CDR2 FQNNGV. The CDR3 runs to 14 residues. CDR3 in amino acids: CASSLGGLGYEQYF. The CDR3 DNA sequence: TGTGCCAGCAGCTTAGGGGGACTGGGCTACGAGCAGTACTTC.

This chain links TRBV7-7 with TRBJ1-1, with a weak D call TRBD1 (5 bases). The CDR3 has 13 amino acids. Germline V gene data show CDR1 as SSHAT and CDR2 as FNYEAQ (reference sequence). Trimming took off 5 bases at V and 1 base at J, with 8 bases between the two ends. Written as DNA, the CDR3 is TGTGCCAGCAGCGCCGACAGGAACACTGAAGCTTTCTTT. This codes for CASSADRNTEAFF.

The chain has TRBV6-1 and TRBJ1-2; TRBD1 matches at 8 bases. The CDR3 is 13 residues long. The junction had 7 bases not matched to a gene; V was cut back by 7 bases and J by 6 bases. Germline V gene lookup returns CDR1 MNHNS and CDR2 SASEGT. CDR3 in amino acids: CASTEGQANGYTF. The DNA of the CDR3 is TGTGCCAGCACTGAGGGACAGGCAAATGGCTACACCTTC.

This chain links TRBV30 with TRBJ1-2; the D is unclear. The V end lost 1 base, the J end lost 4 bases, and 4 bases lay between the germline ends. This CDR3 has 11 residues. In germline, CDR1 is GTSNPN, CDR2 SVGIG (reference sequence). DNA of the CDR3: TGTGCCTGGAGTGCAGGCTATGGCTACACCTTC. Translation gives CAWSAGYGYTF.

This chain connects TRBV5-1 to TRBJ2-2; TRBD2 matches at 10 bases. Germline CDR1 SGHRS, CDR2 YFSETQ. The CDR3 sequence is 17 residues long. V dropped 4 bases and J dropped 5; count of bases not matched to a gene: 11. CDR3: CASSPIPSGSLTGELFF. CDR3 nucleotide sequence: TGCGCCAGCAGCCCAATCCCTAGCGGGAGTCTGACCGGGGAGCTGTTTTTT.

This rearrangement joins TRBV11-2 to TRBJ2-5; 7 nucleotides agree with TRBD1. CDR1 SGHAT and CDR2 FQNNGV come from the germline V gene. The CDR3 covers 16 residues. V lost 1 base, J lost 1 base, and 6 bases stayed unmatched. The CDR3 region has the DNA TGTGCCAGCAGCTTAGGGACAGGATTTCCCCAAGAGACCCAGTACTTC. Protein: CASSLGTGFPQETQYF.

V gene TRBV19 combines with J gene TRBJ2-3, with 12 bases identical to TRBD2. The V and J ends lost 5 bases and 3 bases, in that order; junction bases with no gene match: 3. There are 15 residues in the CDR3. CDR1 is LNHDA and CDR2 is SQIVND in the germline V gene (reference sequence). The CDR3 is CASSPGLAGTDTQYF. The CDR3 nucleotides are TGTGCCAGTAGTCCCGGACTAGCGGGGACAGATACGCAGTATTTT.

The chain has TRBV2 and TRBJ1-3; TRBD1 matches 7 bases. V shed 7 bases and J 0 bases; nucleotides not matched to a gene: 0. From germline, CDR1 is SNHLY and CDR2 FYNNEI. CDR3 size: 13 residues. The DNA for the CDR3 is TGTGCCAGCACAGGGGGCTCTGGAAACACCATATATTTT. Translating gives CASTGGSGNTIYF.

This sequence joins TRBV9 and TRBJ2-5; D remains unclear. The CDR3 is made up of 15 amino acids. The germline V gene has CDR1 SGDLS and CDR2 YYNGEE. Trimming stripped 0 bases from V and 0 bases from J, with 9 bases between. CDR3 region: CASSVAGLYQETQYF. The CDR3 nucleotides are TGTGCCAGCAGCGTAGCCGGTTTGTACCAAGAGACCCAGTACTTC.

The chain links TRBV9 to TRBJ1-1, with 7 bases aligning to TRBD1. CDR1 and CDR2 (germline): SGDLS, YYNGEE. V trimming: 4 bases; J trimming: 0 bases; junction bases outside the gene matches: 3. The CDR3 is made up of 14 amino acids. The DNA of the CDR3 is TGTGCCAGCAGCACTGGACAGGTGAACACTGAAGCTTTCTTT. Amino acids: CASSTGQVNTEAFF.